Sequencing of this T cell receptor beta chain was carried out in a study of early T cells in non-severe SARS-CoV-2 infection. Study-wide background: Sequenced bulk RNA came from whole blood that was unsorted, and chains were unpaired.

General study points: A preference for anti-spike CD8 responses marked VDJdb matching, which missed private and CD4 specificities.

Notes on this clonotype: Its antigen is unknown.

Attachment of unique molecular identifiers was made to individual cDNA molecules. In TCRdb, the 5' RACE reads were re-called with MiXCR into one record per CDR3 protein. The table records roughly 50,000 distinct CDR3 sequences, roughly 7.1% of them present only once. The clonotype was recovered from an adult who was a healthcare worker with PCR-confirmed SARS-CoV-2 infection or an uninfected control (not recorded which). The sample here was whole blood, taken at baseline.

The CDR3 bases are TGCGCCAGCAGTGAGAATCGAGAGACCCAGTACTTC. Its protein is CASSENRETQYF. V and J are TRBV10-2 and TRBJ2-5, with D unresolved. CDR3 length: 12 amino acids. CDR1 is WSHSY and CDR2 is SAAADI in the germline V gene. Trimming took 2 bases from V and 4 from J, leaving 5 bases between them.